This entry concerns a single T cell receptor (beta chain). The data stem from a study of cytomegalovirus exposure and HLA in healthy donors. V lost 2 bases and J 2 bases, leaving 10 bases between the germline ends. Per germline, CDR1 SQVTM and CDR2 ANQGSEA. The CDR3 is 14 amino acids. PCR amplification relied on 60 Vbeta primers (plus 13 Jbeta primers). Profiled with immunoSEQ multiplex PCR; TCRdb holds only in-frame clones, not every one. The top ten hold approximately 6.6% of the sample, which has approximately 130,000 clones, over 8.5% seen once. The V gene is TRBV29-1, the J gene TRBJ2-1; D gene unclear. The TCR originated in a woman between 40 and 55 years old in good health and CMV-seropositive. The sequenced sample consisted of PBMCs. CDR3 in amino acids: CSVELAKTYNEQFF. DNA for the CDR3: TGCAGCGTTGAATTGGCCAAAACCTACAATGAGCAGTTCTTC.